A selection of T cell receptor beta chains follows, all from one sample in a study of OX40 agonist ivuxolimab in advanced cancers. Profiled with immunoSEQ multiplex PCR; TCRdb holds only in-frame clones, not every one. This table has roughly 70,000 clones, 75% to 90% appearing once. The specimen was CD4+ or CD8+ T cells sorted from blood, collected in a trial of the OX40 agonist ivuxolimab. The receptors originated from an adult with an advanced solid tumor such as melanoma, head and neck, liver or kidney cancer. Both conserved end residues are part of each CDR3. The D gene is left open where the match is weak. Size tells how often a clone was seen (once, few, many) or the class of an expanded clone, and some rows leave it out.

CDR3aa: CASSLGDRGSNEKLFF
CDR3nt: TGTGCCAGCAGCTTAGGGGACAGGGGATCTAATGAAAAACTGTTTTTT
v_gene: TRBV7-9
abundance: NA
len: 16
j_gene: TRBJ1-4
d_gene: TRBD1

CDR3aa: CASSRGDLNTGELFF
CDR3nt: TGTGCCAGTTCCCGGGGAGACCTGAACACCGGGGAGCTGTTTTTT
v_gene: TRBV19
abundance: NA
len: 15
j_gene: TRBJ2-2
d_gene: NA

CDR3aa: CSASTNGYTF
CDR3nt: TGCAGTGCTAGTACTAATGGCTACACCTTC
v_gene: TRBV20-1
abundance: NA
len: 10
j_gene: TRBJ1-2
d_gene: NA

CDR3aa: CASSKPTGGDTGELFF
CDR3nt: TGTGCCAGCAGCAAGCCGACAGGGGGCGACACCGGGGAGCTGTTTTTT
v_gene: TRBV5-4
abundance: few
len: 16
j_gene: TRBJ2-2
d_gene: TRBD1

CDR3aa: CASSYLTGPNSPLHF
CDR3nt: TGTGCCAGCAGCTATTTGACAGGTCCGAATTCACCCCTCCACTTT
v_gene: TRBV7-2
abundance: NA
len: 15
j_gene: TRBJ1-6
d_gene: NA

CDR3aa: CASSVDPTNTGELFF
CDR3nt: TGTGCCAGCAGCGTAGATCCCACAAACACCGGGGAGCTGTTTTTT
v_gene: TRBV9
abundance: NA
len: 15
j_gene: TRBJ2-2
d_gene: NA

CDR3aa: CASSPTASGRNYNEQFF
CDR3nt: TGTGCCAGCTCACCAACGGCTAGCGGGAGAAACTACAATGAGCAGTTCTTC
v_gene: TRBV18
abundance: NA
len: 17
j_gene: TRBJ2-1
d_gene: TRBD2

CDR3aa: CASSGTSGVETQYF
CDR3nt: TGTGCCAGCAGCGGGACTAGCGGGGTAGAGACCCAGTACTTC
v_gene: TRBV2
abundance: NA
len: 14
j_gene: TRBJ2-5
d_gene: TRBD2

CDR3aa: CASSLSQGESTGELFF
CDR3nt: TGCGCCAGCAGCTTGTCACAAGGAGAGAGCACCGGGGAGCTGTTTTTT
v_gene: TRBV5-1
abundance: NA
len: 16
j_gene: TRBJ2-2
d_gene: NA

CDR3aa: CASSLRGGFSYEQYF
CDR3nt: TGCGCCAGCAGCTTGCGCGGGGGCTTCTCCTACGAGCAGTACTTC
v_gene: TRBV5-1
abundance: NA
len: 15
j_gene: TRBJ2-7
d_gene: NA

CDR3aa: CASSRPSGAGGGYEQYF
CDR3nt: TGTGCCAGCAGTAGACCTTCCGGAGCGGGGGGAGGCTACGAGCAGTACTTC
v_gene: TRBV27
abundance: once
len: 17
j_gene: TRBJ2-7
d_gene: TRBD2

CDR3aa: CASSQGRGQGNYEQYF
CDR3nt: TGCGCCAGCAGCCAGGGCCGGGGACAGGGAAACTACGAGCAGTACTTC
v_gene: TRBV4-1
abundance: NA
len: 16
j_gene: TRBJ2-7
d_gene: TRBD1

CDR3aa: CASSLGTGVTEAFF
CDR3nt: TGTGCCAGCAGCTTGGGGACAGGGGTGACTGAAGCTTTCTTT
v_gene: TRBV7-9
abundance: NA
len: 14
j_gene: TRBJ1-1
d_gene: TRBD1

CDR3aa: CAWSAGGNYEQYF
CDR3nt: TGTGCCTGGAGTGCCGGGGGGAACTACGAGCAGTACTTC
v_gene: TRBV30
abundance: NA
len: 13
j_gene: TRBJ2-7
d_gene: TRBD2

CDR3aa: CASSHTGGTMNTEAFF
CDR3nt: TGCGCCAGCAGCCACACAGGGGGAACCATGAACACTGAAGCTTTCTTT
v_gene: TRBV4-1
abundance: medium-sized
len: 16
j_gene: TRBJ1-1
d_gene: TRBD1

CDR3aa: CASTASTSSGDTQYF
CDR3nt: TGTGCCAGCACCGCTTCGACCTCATCCGGGGATACGCAGTATTTT
v_gene: TRBV9
abundance: NA
len: 15
j_gene: TRBJ2-3
d_gene: NA

CDR3aa: CASSQREGFMAGYTF
CDR3nt: TGCGCCAGCAGCCAAAGGGAGGGGTTCATGGCTGGCTACACCTTC
v_gene: TRBV4-1
abundance: NA
len: 15
j_gene: TRBJ1-2
d_gene: NA

CDR3aa: CASSQDHNRQETQYF
CDR3nt: TGTGCCAGCAGCCAAGATCATAACAGACAAGAGACCCAGTACTTC
v_gene: TRBV14
abundance: NA
len: 15
j_gene: TRBJ2-5
d_gene: NA

CDR3aa: CASRKTVNTEAFF
CDR3nt: TGTGCCAGTAGGAAGACAGTAAACACTGAAGCTTTCTTT
v_gene: TRBV19
abundance: NA
len: 13
j_gene: TRBJ1-1
d_gene: NA

CDR3aa: CASSLVVGDNEKLFF
CDR3nt: TGTGCCAGCAGCTTGGTAGTGGGGGATAATGAAAAACTGTTTTTT
v_gene: TRBV5-6
abundance: NA
len: 15
j_gene: TRBJ1-4
d_gene: NA

CDR3aa: CASSGWTNEKLFF
CDR3nt: TGTGCCAGCTCAGGATGGACTAATGAAAAACTGTTTTTT
v_gene: TRBV2
abundance: NA
len: 13
j_gene: TRBJ1-4
d_gene: NA

CDR3aa: CASSLVGRHTDTQYF
CDR3nt: TGCGCCAGCAGCTTGGTGGGCAGACACACAGATACGCAGTATTTT
v_gene: TRBV5-1
abundance: NA
len: 15
j_gene: TRBJ2-3
d_gene: NA

CDR3aa: CASSLRDRDYQPQHF
CDR3nt: TGTGCCAGCAGCTTGCGGGACAGGGACTATCAGCCCCAGCATTTT
v_gene: TRBV5-4
abundance: NA
len: 15
j_gene: TRBJ1-5
d_gene: TRBD1

CDR3aa: CATSLLGSSYEQYF
CDR3nt: TGTGCCACCAGCCTCCTCGGATCCTCCTACGAGCAGTACTTC
v_gene: TRBV11-1
abundance: NA
len: 14
j_gene: TRBJ2-7
d_gene: NA

CDR3aa: CASSQEGTGGTYEQYF
CDR3nt: TGCGCCAGCAGCCAAGAAGGGACAGGGGGTACCTACGAGCAGTACTTC
v_gene: TRBV4-1
abundance: NA
len: 16
j_gene: TRBJ2-7
d_gene: TRBD1

CDR3aa: CASSVDGAGNTIYF
CDR3nt: TGTGCCAGCAGCGTAGACGGGGCTGGAAACACCATATATTTT
v_gene: TRBV9
abundance: few
len: 14
j_gene: TRBJ1-3
d_gene: NA

CDR3aa: CASSSQGSEAFF
CDR3nt: TGTGCCAGCAGCTCACAGGGTTCCGAAGCTTTCTTT
v_gene: TRBV5-7
abundance: NA
len: 12
j_gene: TRBJ1-1
d_gene: NA

CDR3aa: CASSLNRGLNQPQHF
CDR3nt: TGTGCCAGCAGCTTAAACAGGGGGCTGAATCAGCCCCAGCATTTT
v_gene: TRBV7-2
abundance: NA
len: 15
j_gene: TRBJ1-5
d_gene: TRBD1

CDR3aa: CASSQGNRVVYEQYF
CDR3nt: TGTGCCAGCAGTCAGGGGAACAGGGTGGTTTACGAGCAGTACTTC
v_gene: TRBV27
abundance: NA
len: 15
j_gene: TRBJ2-7
d_gene: NA

CDR3aa: CASSLGSGGLRETQYF
CDR3nt: TGTGCCAGCAGCTTGGGAAGCGGGGGCCTTCGAGAGACCCAGTACTTC
v_gene: TRBV5-6
abundance: once
len: 16
j_gene: TRBJ2-5
d_gene: TRBD2

CDR3aa: CASSSGLAYTDTQYF
CDR3nt: TGCGCCAGCAGCTCTGGACTAGCGTACACAGATACGCAGTATTTT
v_gene: TRBV5-1
abundance: NA
len: 15
j_gene: TRBJ2-3
d_gene: TRBD2

CDR3aa: CAWKFKPQHF
CDR3nt: TGTGCCTGGAAGTTCAAGCCCCAGCATTTT
v_gene: TRBV30
abundance: NA
len: 10
j_gene: TRBJ1-5
d_gene: NA

CDR3aa: CASAWRGEEQFF
CDR3nt: TGTGCCAGCGCGTGGCGGGGGGAGGAGCAGTTCTTC
v_gene: TRBV9
abundance: medium-sized
len: 12
j_gene: TRBJ2-1
d_gene: TRBD2

CDR3aa: CASSDQVRGERAFF
CDR3nt: TGTGCCAGCAGTGATCAGGTCAGGGGTGAGAGGGCTTTCTTT
v_gene: TRBV6-1
abundance: NA
len: 14
j_gene: TRBJ1-1
d_gene: NA

CDR3aa: CASSPVSGANVLTF
CDR3nt: TGTGCCAGCAGCCCCGTCTCTGGGGCCAACGTCCTGACTTTC
v_gene: TRBV7-2
abundance: NA
len: 14
j_gene: TRBJ2-6
d_gene: NA

CDR3aa: CASSQLADGYTGELFF
CDR3nt: TGTGCCAGCAGCCAATTAGCGGACGGGTACACCGGGGAGCTGTTTTTT
v_gene: TRBV13
abundance: NA
len: 16
j_gene: TRBJ2-2
d_gene: NA

CDR3aa: CASSQGLAGVGEQFF
CDR3nt: TGCGCCAGCAGCCAAGGATTAGCGGGGGTGGGTGAGCAGTTCTTC
v_gene: TRBV4-1
abundance: NA
len: 15
j_gene: TRBJ2-1
d_gene: TRBD2

CDR3aa: CASSRFAGNYGYTF
CDR3nt: TGTGCCAGTAGTAGGTTCGCAGGGAACTATGGCTACACCTTC
v_gene: TRBV19
abundance: few
len: 14
j_gene: TRBJ1-2
d_gene: NA

CDR3aa: CATLRDRVISGYTF
CDR3nt: TGTGCCACCCTCAGGGACAGGGTAATTAGTGGCTACACCTTC
v_gene: TRBV21-1
abundance: NA
len: 14
j_gene: TRBJ1-2
d_gene: NA

CDR3aa: CASSFLSYGETQYF
CDR3nt: TGTGCCAGCAGTTTCTTAAGCTACGGAGAGACCCAGTACTTC
v_gene: TRBV27
abundance: NA
len: 14
j_gene: TRBJ2-5
d_gene: NA

CDR3aa: CAWGESNEQFF
CDR3nt: TGTGCCTGGGGGGAGAGCAATGAGCAGTTCTTC
v_gene: TRBV30
abundance: NA
len: 11
j_gene: TRBJ2-1
d_gene: NA

CDR3aa: CASSLGQTMNTEAFF
CDR3nt: TGTGCCAGCAGCTTAGGACAGACCATGAACACTGAAGCTTTCTTT
v_gene: TRBV5-4
abundance: NA
len: 15
j_gene: TRBJ1-1
d_gene: NA

CDR3aa: CASSRTSGGRETQYF
CDR3nt: TGTGCCAGCAGCCGGACTAGCGGGGGACGAGAGACCCAGTACTTC
v_gene: TRBV13
abundance: NA
len: 15
j_gene: TRBJ2-5
d_gene: TRBD2

CDR3aa: CASSLVAGVTGELFF
CDR3nt: TGTGCCAGCAGCTTAGTGGCAGGAGTCACCGGGGAGCTGTTTTTT
v_gene: TRBV7-2
abundance: NA
len: 15
j_gene: TRBJ2-2
d_gene: NA

CDR3aa: CASSSVEGEAFF
CDR3nt: TGTGCCAGCAGTTCCGTCGAGGGGGAAGCTTTCTTT
v_gene: TRBV6-5
abundance: NA
len: 12
j_gene: TRBJ1-1
d_gene: NA

CDR3aa: CASSLGQWKETQYF
CDR3nt: TGCGCCAGCAGCTTGGGACAGTGGAAAGAGACCCAGTACTTC
v_gene: TRBV5-1
abundance: NA
len: 14
j_gene: TRBJ2-5
d_gene: NA

CDR3aa: CASSYSLASSGNTIYF
CDR3nt: TGTGCCAGCAGTTACTCCCTGGCGAGCTCTGGAAACACCATATATTTT
v_gene: TRBV6-5
abundance: NA
len: 16
j_gene: TRBJ1-3
d_gene: NA

CDR3aa: CASLIGLNYGYTF
CDR3nt: TGTGCCAGCCTTATAGGTCTTAACTATGGCTACACCTTC
v_gene: TRBV2
abundance: NA
len: 13
j_gene: TRBJ1-2
d_gene: NA

CDR3aa: CASSPGLGRNEQFF
CDR3nt: TGCGCCAGCAGCCCGGGACTAGGACGCAATGAGCAGTTCTTC
v_gene: TRBV4-1
abundance: few
len: 14
j_gene: TRBJ2-1
d_gene: TRBD2

CDR3aa: CASSLDGTGGMYEQFF
CDR3nt: TGCGCCAGCAGCTTGGACGGGACAGGGGGTATGTATGAGCAGTTCTTC
v_gene: TRBV5-1
abundance: NA
len: 16
j_gene: TRBJ2-1
d_gene: TRBD1

CDR3aa: CASSLYVAGNQPQHF
CDR3nt: TGTGCCAGCAGCTTATATGTTGCCGGCAATCAGCCCCAGCATTTT
v_gene: TRBV7-2
abundance: NA
len: 15
j_gene: TRBJ1-5
d_gene: NA

CDR3aa: CASMVTSGMYNEQFF
CDR3nt: TGTGCCAGTATGGTCACTAGCGGGATGTACAATGAGCAGTTCTTC
v_gene: TRBV19
abundance: NA
len: 15
j_gene: TRBJ2-1
d_gene: TRBD2

CDR3aa: CASSLDRTVNGYTF
CDR3nt: TGTGCCAGCAGTTTGGACAGGACGGTCAATGGCTACACCTTC
v_gene: TRBV28
abundance: once
len: 14
j_gene: TRBJ1-2
d_gene: TRBD1

CDR3aa: CASSMQGAYYEQYF
CDR3nt: TGTGCCAGCAGTATGCAGGGGGCATACTACGAGCAGTACTTC
v_gene: TRBV6-5
abundance: NA
len: 14
j_gene: TRBJ2-7
d_gene: TRBD1

CDR3aa: CASSVGTAHTEAFF
CDR3nt: TGTGCCAGCAGCGTTGGGACAGCACACACTGAAGCTTTCTTT
v_gene: TRBV11-2
abundance: NA
len: 14
j_gene: TRBJ1-1
d_gene: TRBD1

CDR3aa: CASSLEGTGGSEQFF
CDR3nt: TGTGCCAGCAGCTTGGAAGGGACAGGGGGCAGTGAGCAGTTCTTC
v_gene: TRBV5-4
abundance: NA
len: 15
j_gene: TRBJ2-1
d_gene: TRBD1

CDR3aa: CASSLSQGAEAFF
CDR3nt: TGTGCCAGCAGCTTGTCACAGGGGGCTGAAGCTTTCTTT
v_gene: TRBV7-9
abundance: NA
len: 13
j_gene: TRBJ1-1
d_gene: TRBD1

CDR3aa: CASSLASSRSNQPQHF
CDR3nt: TGTGCCAGCAGCTTGGCGAGCAGTCGAAGCAATCAGCCCCAGCATTTT
v_gene: TRBV5-8
abundance: NA
len: 16
j_gene: TRBJ1-5
d_gene: NA

CDR3aa: CASSLEGTKTQYF
CDR3nt: TGTGCCAGCAGCTTGGAGGGGACGAAGACCCAGTACTTC
v_gene: TRBV5-5
abundance: NA
len: 13
j_gene: TRBJ2-5
d_gene: NA